This T cell receptor (beta chain) emerged from a study of immune cell composition in non-small cell lung cancer. Study-wide background: Most cases were lung adenocarcinoma or squamous cell carcinoma.

To note about this clone: Its antigen remains unknown.

The study's findings and limits: Roughly 80% of squamous and roughly 32% of adenocarcinoma cases had tumour-associated clones >0.5%.

The CDR3 is 11 amino acids. J gave up 7 bases and V 9 bases, and 0 bases lay outside the gene matches. Looked up from germline, CDR1 is MGHRA and CDR2 is YSYEKL. Here immunoSEQ multiplex PCR was the method, and the copy in TCRdb shows in-frame clones only, minus some. The profile shows around 13,000 clones, more than 65% of them singletons. The chain joins TRBV4-1 to TRBJ2-1; TRBD2 matches at 10 bases. Sequenced input: lung tumor tissue. This clonotype was obtained from a human donor with non-small cell lung cancer. The CDR3 spells CASSGGNEQFF. CDR3 in DNA: TGCGCCAGTAGCGGGGGGAATGAGCAGTTCTTC.